The 29 T cell receptor beta chains listed next were all sequenced from one sample in a study of T cells in Graves' hyperthyroidism and ophthalmopathy. From RNA transcripts, TCR beta CDR3 regions were amplified. The HTBI primer set drove a first-round RT-PCR of the TCR CDR3. TCRdb re-called the multiplex PCR reads through MiXCR, storing one row per CDR3 protein. The sample has 600,000 or so distinct CDR3 sequences, about 14% seen once; the top ten hold around 13%. The sample comprised blood. These receptors were collected from a woman aged 50 to 65 with Graves' ophthalmopathy.

The chain employs TRBV4-2 and TRBJ2-7; D might be TRBD1 (5 bases). Germline values: CDR1 LGHNA, CDR2 YNFKEQ. Deletions cut 2 bases from V and 3 bases from J, with 23 bases between. This CDR3 is 18 amino acids long. CDR3 loop: CASSQIGAPTTVNYEQYF. The CDR3 DNA is TGTGCCAGCAGCCAAATAGGAGCTCCTACGACAGTCAACTACGAGCAGTACTTC.

At least ten counts were recorded for this clonotype. This chain uses TRBV6-4 with TRBJ1-1; D gene uncertain. The CDR3 length is 14 residues. V was shortened by 2 bases and J by 0 bases, with 7 bases between the two germline ends. In germline, CDR1 is MRHNA, CDR2 SNTAGT. CDR3 sequence: CASSDGQMNTEAFF. The DNA of the CDR3 is TGTGCCAGCAGTGACGGCCAGATGAACACTGAAGCTTTCTTT.

This clonotype was recorded many times. V and J are TRBV28 and TRBJ2-7; TRBD1 matches at 7 bases. The CDR3 has 15 amino acids. V dropped 4 bases and J dropped 4; count of bases not matched to a gene: 10. Germline V gene sequence: CDR1 MDHEN, CDR2 SYDVKM. CDR3 DNA: TGTGCCAGCAGTTCCCCGGGACAGATTAGGTACGAGCAGTACTTC. Its translation is CASSSPGQIRYEQYF.

This clonotype was detected only a few times. This sequence joins TRBV11-3 and TRBJ2-5, with D perhaps assigned TRBD1 or TRBD2 (5 bases each). Trimming pared 4 bases from V and 11 bases from J, leaving 17 bases between. Germline loops: CDR1 SGHNT, CDR2 YENEEA. This CDR3 has 13 residues. In DNA, the CDR3 is TGTGCCAGCAGCTACAGAGGGACGTCCAGACAGTACTTC. Its translation: CASSYRGTSRQYF.

This clonotype was detected many times. The chain is built from TRBV30 and TRBJ2-7, with 7 nucleotides matching TRBD1. The CDR3 totals 14 residues. V shed 3 bases and J 3 bases; nucleotides not matched to a gene: 8. Germline loops: CDR1 GTSNPN, CDR2 SVGIG (reference sequence). CDR3 sequence reads: CAWSGTATFYEQYF. The CDR3 nucleotides read TGTGCCTGGAGCGGGACAGCCACCTTCTACGAGCAGTACTTC. The entire variable domain, with the rest obtained from reference TRBV30 and TRBJ2-7, is as follows: SQTIHQWPATLVQPVGSPLSLECTVEGTSNPNLYWYRQAAGRGLQLLFYSVGIGQISSEVPQNLSASRPQDRQFILSSKKLLLSDSGFYLCAWSGTATFYEQYFGPGTRLTVT.

This clonotype has a count of ten or more. The V gene is TRBV15, the J gene TRBJ2-5; 7 nucleotides align to TRBD1. The V gene end was trimmed by 0 bases and the J gene end by 5 bases; junction bases not matched to a gene: 3. The germline gives CDR1 LNHNV, CDR2 YYDKDF (reference sequence). The CDR3 spans 14 residues. CDR3 nucleotides: TGTGCCACCAGCAGAGATGAGGGGGCCGAGACCCAGTACTTC. Encoded protein: CATSRDEGAETQYF.

The chain joins TRBV6-1 to TRBJ1-1; D remains ambiguous. V lost 7 bases and J lost 3, with 15 bases in between. CDR3 size: 14 residues. Germline V CDR1 and CDR2: MNHNS, SASEGT. The DNA for the CDR3 is TGTGCCAGCAACAGAAGATGGGTGGACACTGAAGCTTTCTTT. Translated, it gives CASNRRWVDTEAFF.

This clonotype was seen ten or more times. The CDR3 region is CASSPSGNTEAFF. CDR3 DNA: TGTGCCAGCTCCCCCTCGGGGAACACTGAAGCTTTCTTT. The chain carries TRBV18 and TRBJ1-1; D uncertain. CDR1 is KGHSH and CDR2 is LQKENI in the germline V gene. The ends were cut back, 6 bases at V and 1 base at J, with 9 bases in the middle. This CDR3 region has 13 residues.

This clonotype was observed at least ten times. The chain combines TRBV28 with TRBJ2-5; 8 bases align to TRBD1. The CDR3 is 16 residues long. With 6 bases clipped from V and 4 bases from J, the junction kept 13 bases outside the gene matches. Germline V gives CDR1 MDHEN, CDR2 SYDVKM. The CDR3 is CASSPPSGQGLETQYF. CDR3 bases: TGTGCCAGCAGCCCACCGAGTGGACAGGGCCTAGAGACCCAGTACTTC. Full variable domain (rest looked up from reference TRBV28 and TRBJ2-5): DVKVTQSSRYLVKRTGEKVFLECVQDMDHENMFWYRQDPGLGLRLIYFSYDVKMKEKGDIPEGYSVSREKKERFSLILESASTNQTSMYLCASSPPSGQGLETQYFGPGTRLLVL.

Many counts were recorded for this clonotype. This chain links TRBV18 with TRBJ1-6; TRBD1 is a possible D gene (6 bases). The CDR3 has 15 amino acids. V was cut by 0 bases and J by 7 bases, with 10 bases left in between. Germline V gene lookup returns CDR1 KGHSH and CDR2 LQKENI. The CDR3 nucleotides are TGTGCCAGCTCACCACCGGGACAACTGAATTCACCCCTCCACTTT. It is translated as CASSPPGQLNSPLHF.

The sample holds a few counts of this clonotype. This chain uses TRBV12-3 or TRBV12-4 with TRBJ1-1; D possibly corresponds to TRBD1 (6 bases). V lost 3 bases and J 8 bases, leaving 19 bases between the germline ends. This CDR3 spans 15 amino acids. The CDR3 DNA is TGTGCCAGCAGTTTCGGCGGGAGGACAGCACACGAAGCTTTCTTT. Protein sequence: CASSFGGRTAHEAFF.

This clonotype was found many times. The V and J genes are TRBV28 and TRBJ2-5, with 11 bases identical to TRBD1. Per the germline V gene, CDR1 is MDHEN and CDR2 is SYDVKM. V gave up 3 bases and J gave up 2 bases; unmatched junction bases: 5. The CDR3 covers 16 residues. The CDR3 bases are TGTGCCAGCAGTTTTGTCGGGACAGGGGGACAAGAGACCCAGTACTTC. It translates to CASSFVGTGGQETQYF.

This clonotype was detected many times. The CDR3: CSALQTGTGGGYTF. The CDR3 DNA sequence: TGCAGTGCCCTTCAAACCGGGACAGGGGGTGGCTACACCTTC. The chain has TRBV20-1 and TRBJ1-2; 11 bases align to TRBD1. The germline V gene has CDR1 DFQATT and CDR2 SNEGSKA (reference sequence). Trimming cost V 6 bases and J 7 bases; bases outside gene matches: 10. This CDR3 contains 14 residues.

This clonotype was detected a few times. The V gene is TRBV12-3 or TRBV12-4, the J gene TRBJ2-6; D gene ambiguous. V was shortened by 3 bases and J by 0 bases, with 21 bases between the two germline ends. The CDR3 has 20 residues. Here the CDR3 reads CASSFPLRVGAFSGANVLTF. CDR3 in DNA: TGTGCCAGCAGTTTTCCTTTAAGGGTTGGAGCCTTCTCTGGGGCCAACGTCCTGACTTTC.

This clonotype appeared many times. J is TRBJ2-7 and V is TRBV20-1, with 7 nucleotides matching TRBD1. This CDR3 spans 15 amino acids. The germline CDR1 and CDR2 sequences are DFQATT and SNEGSKA (reference sequence). V lost 5 bases, J lost 0 bases, and 10 bases stayed unmatched. CDR3 sequence: CSAVDRARSSYEQYF. The DNA for the CDR3 is TGCAGTGCTGTTGACAGGGCACGATCCTCCTACGAGCAGTACTTC.

The chain couples TRBV7-9 to TRBJ2-2; D is perhaps TRBD1 or TRBD2 (5 bases each). Germline V CDR1 and CDR2: SEHNR, FQNEAQ (reference sequence). The V gene lost 3 bases and the J gene lost 5 bases, with 16 bases spanning the gap. This CDR3 comprises 16 residues. In DNA, the CDR3 is TGTGCCAGCAGCTTCTACGGGACGGTGAGAACCGGGGAGCTGTTTTTT. It yields the protein CASSFYGTVRTGELFF.

The J gene is TRBJ1-1, the V gene TRBV19; D not resolved. The CDR3 is 12 amino acids. Germline V gene sequence: CDR1 LNHDA, CDR2 SQIVND (reference sequence). Between the trimmed V and J ends, which lost 3 bases and 4 bases, there was a span of 6 bases. Here the CDR3 reads CASSIFGTEAFF. The DNA for the CDR3 is TGTGCCAGTAGTATCTTCGGCACTGAAGCTTTCTTT.

This clonotype was seen repeatedly, ten times or more. The chain is built from TRBV7-9 and TRBJ1-1; maybe TRBD1 (6 bases). The V and J ends lost 5 bases and 8 bases respectively, with 12 bases between them. Looked up from germline, CDR1 is SEHNR and CDR2 is FQNEAQ (reference sequence). The CDR3 sequence is 12 residues long. CDR3 loop: CASSIVQGEAFF. The CDR3 DNA is TGTGCCAGCAGCATAGTACAGGGAGAAGCTTTCTTT.

This clonotype appeared many times. J is TRBJ1-4 and V is TRBV3-1; D ambiguous. Between the trimmed V and J ends, which lost 1 base and 0 bases, there was a span of 9 bases. CDR3 length: 16 amino acids. Germline CDR1 and CDR2: LGHDT and YNNKEL (reference sequence). CDR3 residues: CASSQVGGATNEKLFF. Here the CDR3 DNA reads TGTGCCAGCAGCCAAGTGGGCGGGGCAACTAATGAAAAACTGTTTTTT. The full variable domain, completed using reference TRBV3-1 and TRBJ1-4, is DTAVSQTPKYLVTQMGNDKSIKCEQNLGHDTMYWYKQDSKKFLKIMFSYNNKELIINETVPNRFSPKSPDKAHLNLHINSLELGDSAVYFCASSQVGGATNEKLFFGSGTQLSVL.

V is TRBV9 and J is TRBJ2-3; TRBD2 matches at 8 bases. The CDR3 runs 14 residues. CDR1 SGDLS and CDR2 YYNGEE come from the germline V gene. Trimming cost V 4 bases and J 5 bases; bases outside gene matches: 6. CDR3: CASSPGGRGDTQYF. Here the CDR3 DNA reads TGTGCCAGCAGCCCGGGGGGGAGAGGAGATACGCAGTATTTT.

V is TRBV19 and J is TRBJ1-3; D is undetermined. Germline V gives CDR1 LNHDA, CDR2 SQIVND (reference sequence). Deletions cut 2 bases from V and 0 bases from J, with 5 bases between. The CDR3 is made up of 14 amino acids. The CDR3 sequence is CASSISNSGNTIYF. In nucleotides, the CDR3 is TGTGCCAGTAGTATATCCAACTCTGGAAACACCATATATTTT.

Ten or more counts support this clonotype. The chain employs TRBV28 and TRBJ2-7; tentative D call: TRBD2 (5 bases). This CDR3 is 12 amino acids long. The germline CDR1 and CDR2 sequences are MDHEN and SYDVKM. V was shortened by 2 bases and J by 5 bases, with 7 bases between the two germline ends. CDR3 sequence: CASSLLAHEQYF. The CDR3, as DNA: TGTGCCAGCAGTTTACTAGCCCACGAGCAGTACTTC.

J is TRBJ1-2 and V is TRBV11-2; the D gene is possibly TRBD1 (5 bases). The ends were cut back, 8 bases at V and 4 bases at J, with 11 bases in the middle. This CDR3 has 12 residues. Germline-derived CDR1 and CDR2 are SGHAT and FQNNGV. CDR3: CASPGTFYGYTF. The CDR3 DNA is TGTGCCAGCCCTGGGACTTTCTATGGCTACACCTTC.

This clonotype appeared many times. J is TRBJ1-1 and V is TRBV5-1; tentative D call: TRBD1 (6 bases). CDR1 is SGHRS and CDR2 is YFSETQ in the germline V gene. This CDR3 contains 14 residues. V lost 0 bases and J lost 6, with 12 bases in between. This CDR3 reads CASSLGDIFAEAFF. For the CDR3, the DNA is TGCGCCAGCAGCTTGGGGGACATATTCGCTGAAGCTTTCTTT.

In this sample, this clonotype turned up a few times. The chain is built from TRBV20-1 and TRBJ1-6, with 9 bases fitting TRBD1. Germline lookup yields CDR1 DFQATT and CDR2 SNEGSKA (reference sequence). V lost 2 bases, J lost 2 bases, and 1 base stayed unmatched. The CDR3 is 15 amino acids. The CDR3: CSARRQGAYNSPLHF. The CDR3 nucleotides are TGCAGTGCTAGAAGACAGGGGGCCTATAATTCACCCCTCCACTTT.

This clonotype has a count of ten or more. The CDR3 here is CASSLGRLAGGVDNEQFF. The DNA of the CDR3 is TGTGCCAGCAGCTTAGGGAGACTAGCGGGAGGAGTGGACAATGAGCAGTTCTTC. This rearrangement joins TRBV7-9 to TRBJ2-1, with TRBD2 identical over 13 bases. CDR3 length: 18 residues. V shed 1 base, J shed 5 bases, and the junction held 8 bases outside the gene matches. Germline lookup yields CDR1 SEHNR and CDR2 FQNEAQ (reference sequence).

As regards this clonotype: An end of the junction does not agree with germline; a read error may underlie this. The rearrangement joins TRBV7-2 to TRBJ2-1; D uncertain. The CDR3 consists of 15 residues. The germline V gene encodes CDR1 SGHTA and CDR2 FQGNSA. The CDR3 DNA follows: TGTGCTAGCAGCTTATCGGTACGGGTAGGCAATGAGCAGTTCTTC. As protein: CASSLSVRVGNEQFF.

This clonotype was recorded many times. The chain carries TRBV9 and TRBJ2-7; no definite D call. Germline CDR1 reads SGDLS; CDR2 reads YYNGEE. V shed 0 bases and J shed 2 bases, with 21 bases lying between them. This CDR3 has 18 residues. CDR3 nucleotides: TGTGCCAGCAGCGTAGCTCCGGCAGTCGATTTAACCACCTACGAGCAGTACTTC. It translates to CASSVAPAVDLTTYEQYF.

At least ten counts were recorded for this clonotype. The genes are TRBV9 and TRBJ2-3, with a possible D match to TRBD2 (6 bases). Deletions cut 0 bases from V and 0 bases from J, with 14 bases between. Germline V gene sequence: CDR1 SGDLS, CDR2 YYNGEE. The CDR3 extends over 17 amino acids. The CDR3 here is CASSVAAGLLSTDTQYF. In DNA, the CDR3 is TGTGCCAGCAGCGTAGCGGCGGGGCTGTTAAGCACAGATACGCAGTATTTT.